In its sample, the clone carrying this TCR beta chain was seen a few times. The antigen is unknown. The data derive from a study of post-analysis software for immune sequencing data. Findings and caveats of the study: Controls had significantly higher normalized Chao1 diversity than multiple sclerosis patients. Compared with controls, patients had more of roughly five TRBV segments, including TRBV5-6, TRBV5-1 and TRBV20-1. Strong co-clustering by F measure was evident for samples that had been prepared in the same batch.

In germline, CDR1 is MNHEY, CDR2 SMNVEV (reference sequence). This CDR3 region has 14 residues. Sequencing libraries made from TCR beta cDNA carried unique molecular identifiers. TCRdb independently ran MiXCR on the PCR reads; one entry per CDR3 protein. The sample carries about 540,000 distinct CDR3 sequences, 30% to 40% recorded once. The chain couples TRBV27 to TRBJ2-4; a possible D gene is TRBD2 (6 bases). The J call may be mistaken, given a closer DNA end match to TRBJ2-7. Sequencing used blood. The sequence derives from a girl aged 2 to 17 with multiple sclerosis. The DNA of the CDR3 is TGTGCCAGCAGTTTAGCGGGGTCGTGGAACGAGCAGTACTTC. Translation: CASSLAGSWNEQYF.